This T cell receptor beta chain was identified in a study of patients and donors after allogeneic stem cell transplantation. TCRdb used MiXCR to reprocess the RT-PCR reads, holding one entry per CDR3 protein. Of 800,000 to 1,000,000 distinct CDR3 sequences in the sample, under 20% are singletons; the top ten hold around 5.5%. CDR1 and CDR2 from the germline V gene are SGHRS and YFSETQ. CDR3 length equals 17 residues. V gave up 0 bases and J gave up 1 base; unmatched junction bases: 10. The chain couples TRBV5-1 to TRBJ2-7; 7 bases are a match to TRBD1. The TCR sequence derives from a human donor who was either an allogeneic HSCT recipient or a stem cell or donor lymphocyte infusion donor (not recorded which). It is not recorded whose cells these are; they may come from a transplant donor. Sequenced: blood, either unsorted or a sorted T cell fraction (not recorded which). The CDR3 DNA reads TGCGCCAGCAGCTTGGTGGGGGTGGGACAGAAATCCTACGAGCAGTACTTC. Residues: CASSLVGVGQKSYEQYF.